Each of the 30 T cell receptor beta chains below was sequenced from the same sample in a study of cytomegalovirus exposure and HLA in healthy donors. Researchers ran the PCR with 60 Vbeta and 13 Jbeta primers. Using immunoSEQ multiplex PCR, the repertoire was profiled, and TCRdb retains in-frame clones only, with some absent. Of approximately 76,000 clones detected, 65% to 80% appear once; the ten largest clones hold 2.5%. The specimen sequenced was PBMCs. Receptors were obtained from a man aged 25-45 years in good health and CMV-seronegative.

The genes are TRBV30 and TRBJ1-6; D is unresolved. CDR3 length: 14 amino acids. V lost 2 bases and J 6 bases, leaving 11 bases between the germline ends. The germline V gene has CDR1 GTSNPN and CDR2 SVGIG (reference sequence). CDR3 DNA sequence: TGTGCCTGGAGTCCTATCAACGGTAATTCACCCCTCCACTTT. Translated: CAWSPINGNSPLHF. The variable domain in full, completed from reference TRBV30 and TRBJ1-6, reads SQTIHQWPATLVQPVGSPLSLECTVEGTSNPNLYWYRQAAGRGLQLLFYSVGIGQISSEVPQNLSASRPQDRQFILSSKKLLLSDSGFYLCAWSPINGNSPLHFGNGTRLTVT.

The chain joins TRBV30 to TRBJ1-5; 7 positions agree with TRBD1. V was clipped by 3 bases and J by 0 bases; unmatched bases: 5. Germline V gene data show CDR1 as GTSNPN and CDR2 as SVGIG (reference sequence). There are 15 residues in the CDR3. The CDR3 region has the DNA TGTGCCTGGAGACAGGGGTTCAATAGCAATCAGCCCCAGCATTTT. It translates to CAWRQGFNSNQPQHF.

The chain joins TRBV10-2 to TRBJ1-6; TRBD1 aligns across 9 bases. The ends lost 6 bases at V and 8 bases at J; junction bases unmatched: 8. CDR3 length: 15 residues. Germline loops: CDR1 WSHSY, CDR2 SAAADI. The CDR3 is CASRSGGTGYSPLHF. CDR3 in DNA: TGCGCCAGCAGATCAGGGGGGACAGGGTATTCACCCCTCCACTTT.

CDR3 nucleotide sequence: TGTGCCAGCACTCCCCCGGGACAGAATAATTCACCCCTCCACTTT. This sequence encodes CASTPPGQNNSPLHF. The genes are TRBV6-6 and TRBJ1-6, with 7 bases that match TRBD1. With V trimmed by 7 bases and J by 5 bases, 8 bases remained unmatched. The length of the CDR3 is 15 residues. Germline lookup yields CDR1 MNHNY and CDR2 SVGAGI (reference sequence).

The chain recombines TRBV6-1 with TRBJ1-3; D is uncertain. Per germline, CDR1 MNHNS and CDR2 SASEGT. Between the trimmed V and J ends, which lost 7 bases and 2 bases, there was a span of 12 bases. This CDR3 region has 14 residues. CDR3 nucleotide sequence: TGTGCCAGCAAACGAGTTGGTACTGGAAACACCATATATTTT. Protein product: CASKRVGTGNTIYF.

The rearrangement joins TRBV5-1 to TRBJ2-3; 8 nucleotides line up with TRBD2. Trimming cost V 2 bases and J 3 bases; bases outside gene matches: 2. This CDR3 comprises 14 residues. Germline V gene data show CDR1 as SGHRS and CDR2 as YFSETQ. DNA of the CDR3: TGCGCCAGCAGCTTCGGCGGGAGGACAGATACGCAGTATTTT. This encodes CASSFGGRTDTQYF.

This rearrangement joins TRBV18 to TRBJ2-1, with 10 bases that match TRBD2. CDR3 length equals 15 residues. V shed 6 bases, J shed 5 bases, and the junction held 7 bases outside the gene matches. In germline, CDR1 is KGHSH, CDR2 LQKENI. The chain's CDR3 is CASSVGTSGDNEQFF. The CDR3 DNA reads TGTGCCAGCTCCGTGGGAACTAGCGGGGACAATGAGCAGTTCTTC.

Only one count was recorded for this clone. The V call is TRBV11-2, the J call TRBJ2-3; the match to TRBD2 covers 8 bases. This CDR3 spans 18 amino acids. In germline, CDR1 is SGHAT, CDR2 FQNNGV. After removal of 3 bases from V and 2 bases from J, the junction contained 13 bases not matched to a gene. This CDR3 is CASSFPSGGGHNTDTQYF. The CDR3 DNA reads as TGTGCCAGCAGCTTTCCCTCGGGCGGGGGGCACAACACAGATACGCAGTATTTT.

There are a few counts of this clone. The rearrangement uses TRBV6-4 and TRBJ1-1; maybe TRBD1 (5 bases). Trimming shortened V by 2 bases and J by 5 bases, and 15 bases separated the two germline ends. Germline V CDR1 and CDR2: MRHNA, SNTAGT. This CDR3 region has 15 residues. CDR3 in amino acids: CASSDGQGEGTEAFF. DNA for the CDR3: TGTGCCAGCAGTGACGGTCAAGGGGAAGGGACTGAAGCTTTCTTT.

The rearrangement links TRBV19 to TRBJ2-3; 9 bases fit TRBD2. Germline values: CDR1 LNHDA, CDR2 SQIVND (reference sequence). V shed 3 bases, J shed 2 bases, and the junction held 3 bases outside the gene matches. The CDR3 totals 15 residues. This CDR3 is CASSMVAGATDTQYF. In nucleotides, the CDR3 is TGTGCCAGTAGTATGGTAGCGGGGGCCACAGATACGCAGTATTTT.

J is TRBJ1-2 and V is TRBV29-1, with TRBD1 as a possible D gene (5 bases). The CDR3 has 15 amino acids. V was pared by 0 bases and J by 6 bases, with 17 bases between. Per the germline V gene, CDR1 is SQVTM and CDR2 is ANQGSEA. The CDR3 nucleotides are TGCAGCGTTGAAGACGGTCAGGGAGGGGTGGATGGCTACACCTTC. Translation gives CSVEDGQGGVDGYTF. Drawing the rest from reference TRBV29-1 and TRBJ1-2, the complete variable domain is SAVISQKPSRDICQRGTSLTIQCQVDSQVTMMFWYRQQPGQSLTLIATANQGSEATYESGFVIDKFPISRPNLTFSTLTVSNMSPEDSSIYLCSVEDGQGGVDGYTFGSGTRLTVV.

By share, this clone counts as medium-sized. The chain has TRBV21-1 and TRBJ1-1. TRBV21-1 is a recognized pseudogene. CDR3 length: 15 residues. CDR3 sequence reads: CASSKAPGRPTEAFF. The CDR3 nucleotides are TGTGCCAGCAGCAAAGCCCCCGGGAGGCCCACTGAAGCTTTCTTT.

The chain is built from TRBV9 and TRBJ2-1; no firm D call. V was cut by 2 bases and J by 4 bases, with 4 bases left in between. The CDR3 totals 12 residues. CDR1 SGDLS and CDR2 YYNGEE come from the germline V gene. The CDR3: CASSVSYNEQFF. The CDR3 bases are TGTGCCAGCAGCGTCTCTTACAATGAGCAGTTCTTC.

The chain has TRBV30 and TRBJ2-3; D ambiguous. The length of the CDR3 is 12 residues. Trimming left V 4 bases short and J 6 bases short, with 11 bases between. Germline CDR1 and CDR2: GTSNPN and SVGIG (reference sequence). The CDR3, as DNA: TGTGCCTGGACCCATGGGCCGGATACGCAGTATTTT. It codes for CAWTHGPDTQYF.

V usage is TRBV30 and J usage is TRBJ2-1, with 7 nucleotides matching TRBD1. This CDR3 is built from 15 residues. The trim removed 2 bases at V and 2 bases at J, leaving 6 bases unmatched. From germline, CDR1 is GTSNPN and CDR2 SVGIG (reference sequence). The CDR3 reads CAWSPGTAPYNEQFF. Written as DNA, the CDR3 is TGTGCCTGGAGTCCCGGGACAGCACCCTACAATGAGCAGTTCTTC.

The chain combines TRBV6-1 with TRBJ1-5, with TRBD1 identical over 9 bases. Germline-derived CDR1 and CDR2 are MNHNS and SASEGT. The CDR3 has 14 residues. Germline trimming cut 8 bases from V and 7 bases from J; bases unmatched to any gene: 9. CDR3 in amino acids: CASGKTGGGQPQHF. The CDR3 DNA follows: TGTGCCAGCGGAAAGACAGGGGGAGGCCAGCCCCAGCATTTT.

This clone has a handful of counts. CDR3 amino acids: CASSHRTELFF. CDR3 bases: TGCGCCAGCAGCCATCGGACAGAACTGTTTTTT. V usage is TRBV4-1 and J usage is TRBJ1-4; perhaps TRBD1 as D (6 bases). The CDR3 is made up of 11 amino acids. CDR1 and CDR2 from the germline V gene are MGHRA and YSYEKL. V was trimmed by 3 bases and J by 12 bases, leaving 8 bases between them.

This clone was observed a few times. The J gene is TRBJ1-3, the V gene TRBV4-3; D is uncertain. The V gene's germline CDR1 is LGHNA and CDR2 YSLEER. V dropped 1 base and J dropped 2 bases, with 21 bases sitting between them. The CDR3 covers 19 residues. CDR3 protein: CASSQVLPVGLGTGNTIYF. The CDR3 DNA is TGCGCCAGCAGCCAAGTACTCCCAGTCGGTTTGGGCACTGGAAACACCATATATTTT.

The gene calls are TRBV6-5 and TRBJ2-2; D is ambiguous. The germline CDR1 and CDR2 sequences are MNHEY and SVGAGI. V lost 2 bases and J lost 6, with 4 bases in between. The CDR3 is made up of 12 amino acids. The CDR3 sequence is CASSYESGELFF. CDR3 nucleotides: TGTGCCAGCAGTTACGAGTCCGGGGAGCTGTTTTTT.

This sequence joins TRBV6-5 and TRBJ2-2, with D possibly matching TRBD1 (6 bases). The germline V gene has CDR1 MNHEY and CDR2 SVGAGI. The CDR3 spans 14 residues. Trimming stripped 3 bases from V and 7 bases from J, with 12 bases between. The DNA of the CDR3 is TGTGCCAGCAGTTATACAGGGTCGAACGGGGAGCTGTTTTTT. Amino acid sequence: CASSYTGSNGELFF.

This clone was seen more than once but under ten times. The chain links TRBV5-4 to TRBJ1-5; D possibly corresponds to TRBD1 (5 bases). The CDR3 consists of 15 residues. The germline gives CDR1 SGHNT, CDR2 YYREEE (reference sequence). Trimming removed 4 bases from V and 6 bases from J, with 17 bases in between. CDR3 DNA sequence: TGTGCCAGCAGCGCGGGACGGGGCTTTGGTCAGCCCCAGCATTTT. Translation: CASSAGRGFGQPQHF.

This rearrangement joins TRBV6-1 to TRBJ1-2, with D possibly matching TRBD1 (6 bases). The CDR3 sequence is 15 residues long. V lost 1 base to trimming and J lost 4 bases, with 13 bases between them. Germline V gene data show CDR1 as MNHNS and CDR2 as SASEGT. CDR3 DNA sequence: TGTGCCAGCAGTGAAGTACAGGGCCCCCTCTATGGCTACACCTTC. This gives the protein CASSEVQGPLYGYTF.

This chain joins TRBV28 and TRBJ2-5; D may be TRBD2 (6 bases). Germline V gene data show CDR1 as MDHEN and CDR2 as SYDVKM. This CDR3 region has 16 residues. The V and J ends lost 1 base and 4 bases respectively, with 16 bases between them. Here the CDR3 reads CASSLLGREARETQYF. In DNA form, the CDR3 reads TGTGCCAGCAGTTTATTGGGCAGGGAGGCCAGAGAGACCCAGTACTTC.

The gene calls are TRBV10-3 and TRBJ2-1, with D tentatively TRBD2 (6 bases). The CDR3 has 13 residues. From germline, CDR1 is ENHRY and CDR2 SYGVKD. V lost 0 bases to trimming and J lost 9 bases, with 9 bases between them. The CDR3 reads CAISESTGSEQFF. DNA for the CDR3: TGTGCCATCAGTGAGTCAACCGGGAGTGAGCAGTTCTTC.

The J gene is TRBJ1-2, the V gene TRBV7-9; D ambiguous. V shed 5 bases and J shed 5 bases, with 18 bases lying between them. Germline V gene data show CDR1 as SEHNR and CDR2 as FQNEAQ (reference sequence). The length of the CDR3 is 15 residues. The CDR3 region is CASSLSSGIGYGYTF. The CDR3 DNA reads as TGTGCCAGCAGCCTAAGTTCGGGGATTGGATATGGCTACACCTTC.

In its sample, this clone was seen a few times. V usage is TRBV2 and J usage is TRBJ2-1, with TRBD2 matching 8 bases. The germline gives CDR1 SNHLY, CDR2 FYNNEI. Losses at the gene ends were 3 bases for V and 7 bases for J; bases not matched to a gene: 2. The CDR3 has 13 residues. The CDR3 here is CASSEGLVNEQFF. Here the CDR3 DNA reads TGTGCCAGCAGTGAGGGACTAGTGAATGAGCAGTTCTTC.

This clone showed up just once. J is TRBJ2-3 and V is TRBV7-8; maybe TRBD2 (5 bases). The CDR3 consists of 17 residues. Germline CDR1 is SGHVS and CDR2 is FQNEAQ. Trimming removed 2 bases from V and 0 bases from J, with 15 bases in between. For the CDR3, the DNA is TGTGCCAGCAGCTTAACCCCTAGCAGTTTTAGCACAGATACGCAGTATTTT. Its translation is CASSLTPSSFSTDTQYF. The full variable domain, completed using reference TRBV7-8 and TRBJ2-3, is GAGVSQSPRYKVAKRGQDVALRCDPISGHVSLFWYQQALGQGPEFLTYFQNEAQLDKSGLPSDRFFAERPEGSVSTLKIQRTQQEDSAVYLCASSLTPSSFSTDTQYFGPGTRLTVL.

The chain combines TRBV9 with TRBJ1-1; possibly TRBD1 for D (6 bases). This CDR3 is 17 amino acids long. CDR1 is SGDLS, CDR2 YYNGEE, per germline. V was cut by 7 bases and J by 0 bases, with 22 bases left in between. CDR3 residues: CASCPQGGRTMNTEAFF. The CDR3 nucleotides are TGTGCCAGCTGCCCCCAAGGGGGACGGACGATGAACACTGAAGCTTTCTTT.

V and J are TRBV27 and TRBJ2-5; D might be TRBD2 (6 bases). Germline-derived CDR1 and CDR2 are MNHEY and SMNVEV (reference sequence). The CDR3 is made up of 17 amino acids. Trimming stripped 5 bases from V and 5 bases from J, with 24 bases between. CDR3 in DNA: TGTGCCAGCAGTCCCCCCCCGGGAGCCGCTCGGCGGGAGACCCAGTACTTC. Translation gives CASSPPPGAARRETQYF.

This rearrangement joins TRBV6-1 to TRBJ1-6; D unclear. Per the germline V gene, CDR1 is MNHNS and CDR2 is SASEGT. Trimming removed 8 bases at V and 7 bases at J, with 18 bases between. This CDR3 has 15 amino acids. CDR3 bases: TGTGCCAGCTTGGTACCGGTCCCGCTCAATTCACCCCTCCACTTT. This encodes CASLVPVPLNSPLHF.